This record covers a single T cell receptor beta chain. Its target is unknown. This sample was taken from a study of T cell responses to AZD1222 COVID-19 vaccine. General observations from the study: Vaccine-associated CD4 TCRs spanned spike, dominant at 160-218 and 743-854. Of spike-specific TCRs, nearly half reportedly target regions left unmutated in variants. Donors in the cohort were predominantly white British and more often female, and clonal diversity was possibly underestimated.

V was pared by 6 bases and J by 6 bases, with 18 bases between. CDR1 is SGDLS, CDR2 YYNGEE, per germline. The CDR3 sequence is 15 residues long. Pooling was applied to second doses at about 4 or about 12 weeks. Libraries were prepared by immunoSEQ multiplex PCR; TCRdb keeps only in-frame clonotypes and omits some of them. The data show fewer than 110,000 clones, 80% to 90% seen once. The material sequenced was peripheral blood, taken 28 days after the second AZD1222 dose. The TCR comes from an adult who received the AZD1222 COVID-19 vaccine. V and J are TRBV9 and TRBJ2-2, with D possibly TRBD1 on 6 matching bases. The CDR3 loop is CASTPRVGAAGELFF. The CDR3 DNA reads as TGTGCCAGCACCCCCCGCGTGGGGGCGGCCGGGGAGCTGTTTTTT.